These 30 T cell receptor beta chains came from one sample sequenced in a study of blood T cells in healthy people across ages. Then a second PCR, running roughly 7 to 11 cycles, was carried out with a sample-barcoded 5' primer and a J-beta primer mix. TCRdb re-called the 5' RACE reads through MiXCR, storing one row per CDR3 protein. The sample gives about a million distinct CDR3 sequences, roughly 51% of which show up once; over 20% is in the top ten. Sequenced material: blood. The receptors shown here come from a woman aged 55-70 years in good health.

The chain recombines TRBV28 with TRBJ1-2; D is unresolved. V lost 6 bases to trimming and J lost 4 bases, with 9 bases between them. CDR3 length equals 12 residues. CDR1 and CDR2 from the germline V gene are MDHEN and SYDVKM. In nucleotides, the CDR3 is TGTGCCAGCAGAGGCAAGCCCTATGGCTACACCTTC. Translation gives CASRGKPYGYTF.

The V call is TRBV20-1, the J call TRBJ2-1; D is unresolved. Germline CDR1 and CDR2: DFQATT and SNEGSKA (reference sequence). V was trimmed by 6 bases and J by 7 bases, leaving 13 bases between them. The CDR3 has 12 amino acids. CDR3 DNA sequence: TGCAGTGCCGCAAGATTAGGGAATGAGCAGTTCTTC. Its translation is CSAARLGNEQFF.

The chain links TRBV20-1 to TRBJ2-5, with D unresolved. This CDR3 is built from 13 residues. Germline V gene lookup returns CDR1 DFQATT and CDR2 SNEGSKA (reference sequence). The V and J ends lost 3 bases and 5 bases respectively, with 13 bases between them. The CDR3 loop is CSASLQDGETQYF. CDR3 coding DNA: TGCAGTGCTAGTCTTCAGGACGGGGAGACCCAGTACTTC.

The chain couples TRBV19 to TRBJ2-2, with 8 bases fitting TRBD1. Germline CDR1 is LNHDA and CDR2 is SQIVND (reference sequence). The CDR3 covers 14 residues. V shed 5 bases, J shed 6 bases, and the junction held 5 bases outside the gene matches. The CDR3 reads CASSWTGKAGELFF. The CDR3 nucleotides are TGTGCCAGTAGTTGGACAGGGAAAGCCGGGGAGCTGTTTTTT.

This clonotype has a handful of counts. The chain carries TRBV12-3 or TRBV12-4 and TRBJ2-7, with 9 positions matching TRBD2. V lost 5 bases and J lost 4; bases outside the gene matches: 9. This CDR3 is built from 15 residues. In nucleotides, the CDR3 is TGTGCCAGCAGTACCGTAGCGGGAGTAGGGTACGAGCAGTACTTC. Its protein product is CASSTVAGVGYEQYF.

This clonotype was picked up a small number of times. The CDR3 nucleotides read TGCGCCAGCAGGATTCTGGGGGGAAAGTCTGGCTACACCTTC. This gives the protein CASRILGGKSGYTF. The chain combines TRBV4-1 with TRBJ1-2; D is possibly TRBD1 (5 bases). Germline V gene lookup returns CDR1 MGHRA and CDR2 YSYEKL. This CDR3 has 14 residues. The V and J ends lost 6 bases and 7 bases respectively, with 18 bases between them.

CDR3 in DNA: TGTGCCAGCAGCCAAGATATGCCAGGGGTCACAGATACGCAGTATTTT. It translates to CASSQDMPGVTDTQYF. This chain joins TRBV4-2 and TRBJ2-3, with D possibly being TRBD1 (6 bases). Germline values: CDR1 LGHNA, CDR2 YNFKEQ. V was pared by 0 bases and J by 2 bases, with 12 bases between. This CDR3 is 16 amino acids long.

The genes are TRBV6-1 and TRBJ2-7; 7 nucleotides match TRBD2. V dropped 11 bases and J dropped 3; count of bases not matched to a gene: 10. The CDR3 is 13 amino acids. The germline CDR1 and CDR2 sequences are MNHNS and SASEGT. As DNA, the CDR3 is TGTGCCGCCACTGCTAGCGGAATCTACGAGCAGTACTTC. It encodes CAATASGIYEQYF.

V usage is TRBV27 and J usage is TRBJ2-4; D is tentatively TRBD1 or TRBD2 (5 bases each). The J call may be wrong; the DNA end is better matched by TRBJ2-1. CDR3 length equals 14 residues. Germline V lookup: CDR1 MNHEY, CDR2 SMNVEV (reference sequence). DNA of the CDR3: TGTGCCAGCAGTCGTGTGGGACCCTACAATGAGCAGTTCTTC. Its translation is CASSRVGPYNEQFF.

The chain carries TRBV4-1 and TRBJ2-7; TRBD2 is a possible D gene (5 bases). Germline lookup yields CDR1 MGHRA and CDR2 YSYEKL. The CDR3 runs to 17 residues. The V gene lost 1 base and the J gene lost 0 bases, with 16 bases spanning the gap. The CDR3 loop is CASSQVLGVRSSYEQYF. The CDR3 coding sequence is TGCGCCAGCAGCCAAGTTTTGGGAGTACGAAGCTCCTACGAGCAGTACTTC.

The chain is built from TRBV28 and TRBJ2-5, with D perhaps given as TRBD1 or TRBD2 (5 bases each). The CDR3 has 14 amino acids. The germline CDR1 and CDR2 sequences are MDHEN and SYDVKM. The V end lost 7 bases, the J end lost 3 bases, and 15 bases lay between the germline ends. The CDR3 DNA is TGTGCCAGCACCGCCGGGGCTATTAAAGAGACCCAGTACTTC. Protein product: CASTAGAIKETQYF.

CDR3 sequence (DNA): TGCGCCAGCAGCCAAGATAAGGGGGTAGCGGGAGGTACAGATACGCAGTATTTT. This gives the protein CASSQDKGVAGGTDTQYF. V gene TRBV4-3 combines with J gene TRBJ2-3, with 10 bases aligning to TRBD2. J was trimmed by 3 bases and V by 0 bases; bases with no gene match: 9. From germline, CDR1 is LGHNA and CDR2 YSLEER. The CDR3 runs 18 residues.

There are a few counts of this clonotype. The J gene is TRBJ1-5, the V gene TRBV4-1, with D perhaps TRBD1 (5 bases). Germline lookup yields CDR1 MGHRA and CDR2 YSYEKL. The V end lost 3 bases, the J end lost 3 bases, and 21 bases lay between the germline ends. The CDR3 extends over 18 amino acids. The CDR3 DNA is TGCGCCAGCAGCCAGGGGCTCGTACGGGATTCGGCCAATCAGCCCCAGCATTTT. This sequence encodes CASSQGLVRDSANQPQHF.

The CDR3 reads CATSRAPSYNEQFF. The CDR3 bases are TGTGCCACCAGCAGAGCCCCCTCCTACAATGAGCAGTTCTTC. The chain uses TRBV15 and TRBJ2-1; D uncertain. The CDR3 spans 14 residues. CDR1 is LNHNV and CDR2 is YYDKDF in the germline V gene (reference sequence). V was trimmed by 1 base and J by 0 bases, leaving 4 bases between them.

V gene TRBV4-3 combines with J gene TRBJ1-2; 9 positions agree with TRBD1. The CDR3 length is 16 residues. Looked up from germline, CDR1 is LGHNA and CDR2 is YSLEER. The V gene end was trimmed by 0 bases and the J gene end by 7 bases; junction bases not matched to a gene: 9. Here the CDR3 DNA reads TGCGCCAGCAGCCAAGATCTCGGGACAGGGAGTGCTGGCTACACCTTC. Protein: CASSQDLGTGSAGYTF.

The CDR3 region has the DNA TGCAGTGCTAGCGGGGTTAGCGGGCTAGCCAAAAACATTCAGTACTTC. It codes for CSASGVSGLAKNIQYF. The chain couples TRBV20-1 to TRBJ2-4, with TRBD2 matching over 7 bases. Germline CDR1 is DFQATT and CDR2 is SNEGSKA (reference sequence). Trimming cost V 3 bases and J 0 bases; bases outside gene matches: 8. The CDR3 is made up of 16 amino acids.

This chain uses TRBV6-2 or TRBV6-3 with TRBJ2-1; D unresolved. The CDR3 runs to 12 residues. From germline, CDR1 is MNHEY and CDR2 SVGEGT. V was cut by 3 bases and J by 9 bases, with 9 bases left in between. The CDR3 protein is CASSYSYSEQFF. In DNA form, the CDR3 reads TGTGCCAGCAGTTATTCCTACTCTGAGCAGTTCTTC.

The gene calls are TRBV15 and TRBJ1-1; D is unresolved. Germline values: CDR1 LNHNV, CDR2 YYDKDF (reference sequence). The CDR3 totals 13 residues. Trimming pared 6 bases from V and 5 bases from J, leaving 13 bases between. The CDR3 sequence: CATRKQGRTEAFF. For the CDR3, the DNA is TGTGCCACCAGAAAACAAGGGAGGACTGAAGCTTTCTTT.

In the case of this clonotype: Germline is not matched at one junction end, which may reflect a read error. The rearrangement uses TRBV5-5 and TRBJ2-7; D may be TRBD1 (6 bases). The germline V gene has CDR1 SGHKS and CDR2 YYEKEE (reference sequence). The CDR3 runs to 15 residues. Here the CDR3 reads CASSADRTLSNEQYF. In nucleotides, the CDR3 is TGTGCCAGCAGCGCCGACAGGACGCTCTCCAACGAGCAGTACTTC.

This clonotype occurred a few times. V and J are TRBV2 and TRBJ2-6; a possible D gene is TRBD1 (5 bases). The V end was cut by 6 bases, the J end by 6 bases, with 9 bases between. This CDR3 spans 13 amino acids. Germline loops: CDR1 SNHLY, CDR2 FYNNEI. CDR3 in amino acids: CASRTDTANVLTF. The DNA for the CDR3 is TGTGCCAGCAGAACGGACACGGCCAACGTCCTGACTTTC.

This clonotype was seen more than once but under ten times. This chain links TRBV29-1 with TRBJ2-3, with D perhaps matching TRBD1 (6 bases). Per the germline V gene, CDR1 is SQVTM and CDR2 is ANQGSEA. The V gene lost 7 bases and the J gene lost 5 bases, with 25 bases spanning the gap. The CDR3 consists of 16 residues. The CDR3 nucleotides are TGCAGCGCCAACTTACACAGGGTCGGTACACAAGATACGCAGTATTTT. Its protein is CSANLHRVGTQDTQYF.

The chain is built from TRBV29-1 and TRBJ2-5, with D possibly matching TRBD1 (5 bases). CDR3 length equals 11 residues. With 7 bases removed from V and 11 bases from J, the gap between germline ends came to 17 bases. CDR1 is SQVTM and CDR2 is ANQGSEA in the germline V gene. CDR3 protein: CSGGFENEQYF. CDR3 nucleotide sequence: TGCAGCGGGGGCTTCGAAAATGAGCAGTACTTC. The variable domain in full, with the rest retrieved from reference TRBV29-1 and TRBJ2-5, is SAVISQKPSRDICQRGTSLTIQCQVDSQVTMMFWYRQQPGQSLTLIATANQGSEATYESGFVIDKFPISRPNLTFSTLTVSNMSPEDSSIYLCSGGFENEQYFGPGTRLLVL.

The V gene is TRBV20-1, the J gene TRBJ2-1; 8 nucleotides agree with TRBD2. CDR3 length: 18 amino acids. Trimming cost V 0 bases and J 1 base; bases outside gene matches: 11. Germline V CDR1 and CDR2: DFQATT, SNEGSKA (reference sequence). This chain's CDR3 is CSAREEAGEDWSYNEQFF. The CDR3 nucleotides read TGCAGTGCTAGAGAAGAAGCGGGAGAGGATTGGTCCTACAATGAGCAGTTCTTC.

This clonotype has just one count. The genes are TRBV20-1 and TRBJ2-1, with D possibly TRBD2 on 5 matching bases. Germline CDR1 DFQATT, CDR2 SNEGSKA (reference sequence). Trimming left V 6 bases short and J 0 bases short, with 15 bases between. The CDR3 length is 15 residues. The CDR3: CSALTTKPSYNEQFF. CDR3 DNA: TGCAGTGCCCTTACGACTAAGCCCTCCTACAATGAGCAGTTCTTC.

The CDR3 region is CASGLYEESQYF. CDR3 DNA: TGTGCCAGCGGACTCTACGAGGAGTCCCAGTACTTC. V usage is TRBV7-2 and J usage is TRBJ2-5; possibly TRBD2 for D (5 bases). CDR1 and CDR2 from the germline V gene are SGHTA and FQGNSA. The CDR3 has 12 residues. Trimming took off 8 bases at V and 9 bases at J, with 16 bases between the two ends.

The sample holds a few counts of this clonotype. This sequence joins TRBV4-2 and TRBJ2-7, with 9 bases fitting TRBD2. With 0 bases clipped from V and 3 bases from J, the junction kept 9 bases outside the gene matches. Germline V gives CDR1 LGHNA, CDR2 YNFKEQ. The CDR3 consists of 17 residues. The CDR3 sequence: CASSQETSGLTNYEQYF. CDR3 in DNA: TGTGCCAGCAGCCAAGAGACTAGCGGACTCACCAACTACGAGCAGTACTTC.

The chain carries TRBV7-2 and TRBJ2-7; D not resolved. The germline gives CDR1 SGHTA, CDR2 FQGNSA. CDR3 length: 11 amino acids. Trimming pared 6 bases from V and 10 bases from J, leaving 13 bases between. CDR3 region: CASSSGLAQYF. DNA for the CDR3: TGTGCCAGCAGTTCAGGATTGGCCCAGTACTTC.

In regard to this clonotype: A read error may account for a junction end that differs from germline. The chain is built from TRBV7-2 and TRBJ2-4, with TRBD2 matching 7 bases. The CDR3 has 18 residues. Germline CDR1 is SGHTA and CDR2 is FQGNSA. The CDR3 reads CANSLERVAGRAKNIQYF. Written as DNA, the CDR3 is TGTGCCAACAGCTTAGAAAGAGTAGCGGGCAGAGCCAAAAACATTCAGTACTTC.

This clonotype was seen more than once but under ten times. This chain joins TRBV3-1 and TRBJ1-1; D call uncertain. The CDR3 is 15 amino acids. V shed 1 base and J shed 1 base, with 10 bases lying between them. CDR1 LGHDT and CDR2 YNNKEL come from the germline V gene (reference sequence). The CDR3 DNA is TGTGCCAGCAGCCAAGGCGCAGGCTGGAACACTGAAGCTTTCTTT. Translated, it gives CASSQGAGWNTEAFF.

The chain recombines TRBV4-1 with TRBJ2-3, with 9 bases matching TRBD2. Looked up from germline, CDR1 is MGHRA and CDR2 is YSYEKL. Germline trimming cut 3 bases from V and 2 bases from J; bases unmatched to any gene: 3. This CDR3 is built from 15 residues. This chain's CDR3 is CASSHRLADTDTQYF. In DNA, the CDR3 is TGCGCCAGCAGCCACAGACTAGCGGACACAGATACGCAGTATTTT.